The subject of this entry is one T cell receptor (beta chain). Its antigen remains unidentified. The data were taken from a study of cytomegalovirus exposure and HLA in healthy donors. Looking at the study overall: Clustering assigned over 70% of the approximately 430 genotyped donors to the Caucasian-associated ancestry cluster. Study conclusions and caveats: A later analysis linked around 17,000 TCR beta sequences to HLA alleles at 0.05 false discovery rate. Several V segments, TRBV6-2 and TRBV6-3 among them, could not be told apart and were dropped.

With 7 bases clipped from V and 3 bases from J, the junction kept 8 bases outside the gene matches. The CDR3 length is 14 residues. Germline loops: CDR1 SQVTM, CDR2 ANQGSEA. With 60 Vbeta and 13 Jbeta primers, the PCR was carried out. TCRdb's table, derived via immunoSEQ multiplex PCR, lists solely in-frame clones and lacks some. The data contain some 140,000 clones, about 84% of them singletons. The chain links TRBV29-1 to TRBJ1-2, with 10 nucleotides matching TRBD1. The sequenced material came from PBMCs. The TCR originated in a woman aged 40 to 50 in good health and CMV-seropositive. The CDR3 DNA reads TGCAGCGCCCAAACCGGGACAGGGGACTATGGCTACACCTTC. Its translation is CSAQTGTGDYGYTF.